Following are 18 T cell receptor beta chains from one sample sequenced in a study of blood T cell repertoires in COVID-19. Sequenced by immunoSEQ multiplex PCR; TCRdb stores in-frame clones only, minus some. Altogether roughly 260,000 clones are present, roughly 86% being singletons, with the ten largest covering about 10%. The sequencing sample was made of peripheral blood. The source of these receptors is a woman younger than 45 with COVID-19, enrolled during active disease.

J is TRBJ2-7 and V is TRBV28; the match to TRBD2 covers 13 bases. This CDR3 has 14 residues. Germline V gene data show CDR1 as MDHEN and CDR2 as SYDVKM. Unmatched junction bases numbered 4, after V lost 4 bases and J lost 7 bases. The CDR3, as DNA: TGTGCCAGCAGTTGGACTAGCGGGAGTGGTGAGCAGTACTTC. Its translation: CASSWTSGSGEQYF.

The chain has TRBV11-1 and TRBJ2-7, with D hard to call. The ends were cut back, 1 base at V and 1 base at J, with 8 bases in the middle. The CDR3 spans 14 residues. Per the germline V gene, CDR1 is SGHAT and CDR2 is FQDESV (reference sequence). The chain's CDR3 is CASSLDVSSYEQYF. CDR3 coding DNA: TGTGCCAGCAGCTTAGATGTCAGTTCCTACGAGCAGTACTTC.

J is TRBJ1-5 and V is TRBV6-6; tentative D call: TRBD1 (5 bases). The ends were cut back, 5 bases at V and 7 bases at J, with 12 bases in the middle. CDR3 length: 13 amino acids. The V gene's germline CDR1 is MNHNY and CDR2 SVGAGI (reference sequence). CDR3 DNA: TGTGCCAGCAGTCGGGGCTTTGGCCAGCCCCAGCATTTT. Translating it yields CASSRGFGQPQHF.

This clone was observed once. This chain links TRBV6-5 with TRBJ2-7; D is possibly TRBD1 (6 bases). The germline CDR1 and CDR2 sequences are MNHEY and SVGAGI. CDR3 length: 15 amino acids. The ends were cut back, 5 bases at V and 2 bases at J, with 16 bases in the middle. CDR3 nucleotide sequence: TGTGCCAGCAGTAGGGGGACGGTGGGGGCCTACGAGCAGTACTTC. Translating gives CASSRGTVGAYEQYF.

The rearrangement uses TRBV4-1 and TRBJ2-1, with D possibly TRBD2 on 6 matching bases. V was trimmed by 1 base and J by 4 bases, leaving 17 bases between them. CDR3 length: 17 residues. Germline V gives CDR1 MGHRA, CDR2 YSYEKL. CDR3 nucleotide sequence: TGCGCCAGCAGCCAAGCCCAGGACGGGAGAGGTTACAATGAGCAGTTCTTC. Translation gives CASSQAQDGRGYNEQFF.

The chain is built from TRBV11-1 and TRBJ2-3, with 8 bases identical to TRBD2. Germline V gene data show CDR1 as SGHAT and CDR2 as FQDESV (reference sequence). The CDR3 consists of 16 residues. With V trimmed by 5 bases and J by 6 bases, 13 bases remained unmatched. In DNA, the CDR3 is TGTGCCAGCAGCCCCCGGCTAGCGGGCGGCCAGGATACGCAGTATTTT. Its translation: CASSPRLAGGQDTQYF.

The J gene is TRBJ1-1, the V gene TRBV30; a possible D gene is TRBD1 (6 bases). CDR1 is GTSNPN, CDR2 SVGIG, per germline (reference sequence). The CDR3 spans 14 residues. V gave up 5 bases and J gave up 1 base, with 14 bases separating them. CDR3 in DNA: TGTGCCTGGCTATACAGGGAAGGGAACACTGAAGCTTTCTTT. Translated, it gives CAWLYREGNTEAFF.

The CDR3 here is CASSETRGRGGREQYF. The CDR3, as DNA: TGTGCCAGCAGTGAAACTCGCGGGAGGGGCGGGAGAGAGCAGTACTTC. This chain links TRBV2 with TRBJ2-7; 9 bases fit TRBD2. CDR3 size: 16 residues. Germline trimming cut 2 bases from V and 7 bases from J; bases unmatched to any gene: 12. In germline, CDR1 is SNHLY, CDR2 FYNNEI.

The chain employs TRBV25-1 and TRBJ2-7, with D perhaps TRBD2 (5 bases). Germline loops: CDR1 MGHDK, CDR2 SYGVNS. V was clipped by 2 bases and J by 1 base, with 15 bases between them. This CDR3 region has 16 residues. CDR3 sequence reads: CASSESGAYSSYEQYF. The CDR3 nucleotides are TGTGCCAGCAGTGAAAGCGGTGCCTACTCATCCTACGAGCAGTACTTC.

The J gene is TRBJ2-5, the V gene TRBV7-9; weak D call: TRBD2 (7 bases). Germline CDR1 reads SEHNR; CDR2 reads FQNEAQ (reference sequence). The CDR3 sequence is 17 residues long. The V gene lost 6 bases and the J gene lost 2 bases, with 22 bases spanning the gap. CDR3 DNA: TGTGCCAGCAGGCCTTCACAGGGCGGGAGAGGGCAAGAGACCCAGTACTTC. Translating gives CASRPSQGGRGQETQYF.

Turning to this clone: Other DNA sequences within the sample encode an identical CDR3. The rearrangement joins TRBV2 to TRBJ2-7; D not certain. The CDR3 has 11 amino acids. CDR1 and CDR2 (germline): SNHLY, FYNNEI. Trimming pared 9 bases from V and 4 bases from J, leaving 10 bases between. In DNA form, the CDR3 reads TGTGCCAGTAGAAGTTCATACGAGCAGTACTTC. Translated: CASRSSYEQYF.

The CDR3 nucleotides read TGTGCCAGCAGCGCCACCTGGACAGGGTATAATTCACCCCTCCACTTT. Protein: CASSATWTGYNSPLHF. The genes are TRBV27 and TRBJ1-6; 8 nucleotides agree with TRBD1. Germline values: CDR1 MNHEY, CDR2 SMNVEV (reference sequence). This CDR3 region has 16 residues. The trim removed 6 bases at V and 4 bases at J, leaving 8 bases unmatched.

The V gene is TRBV6-2 or TRBV6-3, the J gene TRBJ2-4, with a weak D call TRBD2 (5 bases). V was pared by 5 bases and J by 8 bases, with 19 bases between. CDR1 and CDR2 from the germline V gene are MNHEY and SVGEGT. There are 15 residues in the CDR3. The CDR3 loop reads CASSGGSDGEYIQYF. The CDR3 nucleotides read TGTGCCAGCAGTGGTGGTTCCGATGGGGAGTACATTCAGTACTTC.

This rearrangement joins TRBV19 to TRBJ1-6; no reliable D call. Trimming left V 3 bases short and J 0 bases short, with 9 bases between. CDR1 and CDR2 (germline): LNHDA, SQIVND (reference sequence). This CDR3 contains 16 residues. CDR3 DNA sequence: TGTGCCAGTAGTATTCCGCCGGGCTCCTATAATTCACCCCTCCACTTT. This codes for CASSIPPGSYNSPLHF. The entire variable domain, with the rest obtained from reference TRBV19 and TRBJ1-6, is as follows: DGGITQSPKYLFRKEGQNVTLSCEQNLNHDAMYWYRQDPGQGLRLIYYSQIVNDFQKGDIAEGYSVSREKKESFPLTVTSAQKNPTAFYLCASSIPPGSYNSPLHFGNGTRLTVT.

This rearrangement joins TRBV4-1 to TRBJ2-1; 8 bases are shared with TRBD2. The CDR3 is 14 residues long. The V gene's germline CDR1 is MGHRA and CDR2 YSYEKL. V dropped 1 base and J dropped 8; count of bases not matched to a gene: 4. In DNA, the CDR3 is TGCGCCAGCAGCCAAGGCCCCGGGAGGGATGAGCAGTTCTTC. Protein product: CASSQGPGRDEQFF.

V usage is TRBV14 and J usage is TRBJ2-7; 8 bases are shared with TRBD1. The V gene's germline CDR1 is SGHDN and CDR2 FVKESK. This CDR3 is 14 amino acids long. Unmatched junction bases numbered 7, after V lost 4 bases and J lost 5 bases. The CDR3 protein is CASSPRQGSHEQYF. Written as DNA, the CDR3 is TGTGCCAGCAGCCCCCGACAGGGGAGTCACGAGCAGTACTTC.

The V gene is TRBV2, the J gene TRBJ2-4; TRBD1 is a possible D gene (6 bases). V gave up 6 bases and J gave up 0 bases, with 15 bases separating them. This CDR3 region has 16 residues. CDR1 and CDR2 (germline): SNHLY, FYNNEI. The CDR3 nucleotides are TGTGCCAGCAGGGGGGACACCTTACTAGCCAAAAACATTCAGTACTTC. It encodes CASRGDTLLAKNIQYF. The full variable domain, rest sourced from reference TRBV2 and TRBJ2-4, is EPEVTQTPSHQVTQMGQEVILRCVPISNHLYFYWYRQILGQKVEFLVSFYNNEISEKSEIFDDQFSVERPDGSNFTLKIRSTKLEDSAMYFCASRGDTLLAKNIQYFGAGTRLSVL.

This chain connects TRBV10-3 to TRBJ2-7; 7 nucleotides line up with TRBD2. The CDR3 sequence is 13 residues long. With V trimmed by 8 bases and J by 2 bases, 6 bases remained unmatched. Germline V lookup: CDR1 ENHRY, CDR2 SYGVKD. CDR3 amino acids: CAIRQGLAYEQYF. In nucleotides, the CDR3 is TGTGCCATCCGACAAGGACTAGCCTACGAGCAGTACTTC.